The rows below give T cell receptor beta chains drawn from one sample of a study of CD8+ T cells in alopecia areata. TCRdb's table, derived via immunoSEQ multiplex PCR, lists solely in-frame clones and lacks some. Among a few hundred thousand clones, 56% were seen once, and the ten largest hold nearly 5%. The sample taken for sequencing was CD8+ T cells sorted from blood. The source of these receptors is a human donor in good health. The CDR3 runs from the conserved cysteine through the conserved F or W. A D gene is named only where the DNA matches it firmly. Where a row states a size, it is once, few, many or the class of an expanded clone; other rows omit it.

NA,TRBV4-1,NA,TRBJ2-3,TGCGCCAGCAGCCAAGTGGGCGCAGATACGCAGTATTTT,CASSQVGADTQYF
few,TRBV27,NA,TRBJ2-7,TGTGCCAGCAGTCCTAACTCCTACGAGCAGTACTTC,CASSPNSYEQYF
NA,TRBV25-1,TRBD1,TRBJ2-3,TGTGCCAGCAGTGAGATCCCGGGACAGGGATTCACAGATACGCAGTATTTT,CASSEIPGQGFTDTQYF
NA,TRBV19,TRBD2,TRBJ2-3,TGTGCCAGTAGTATAACCCTAGCGGGAGCTAGCACAGATACGCAGTATTTT,CASSITLAGASTDTQYF
few,TRBV5-6,NA,TRBJ2-3,TGTGCCAGCAGCTTCCGGACAGCTCCGACAGATACGCAGTATTTT,CASSFRTAPTDTQYF
few,TRBV29-1,TRBD2,TRBJ2-7,TGCAGCGTTCGGGGGGGTCTAAACTACGAGCAGTACTTC,CSVRGGLNYEQYF
NA,TRBV10-2,NA,TRBJ1-5,TGCGCCAGCAGTGTGGGGGCGGCTCAGCCCCAGCATTTT,CASSVGAAQPQHF
NA,TRBV27,NA,TRBJ1-2,TGTGCCAGCAGTCCCTCCGGGGGCTATGGCTACACCTTC,CASSPSGGYGYTF
NA,TRBV9,NA,TRBJ1-5,TGTGCCAGCAGCGCTGGGGGGGCAGGCAATCAGCCCCAGCATTTT,CASSAGGAGNQPQHF
NA,TRBV2,NA,TRBJ1-2,TGTGCCAGTCTTAGGATAAACTATGGCTACACCTTC,CASLRINYGYTF
few,TRBV7-6,NA,TRBJ1-5,TGTGCCAGCAGCTTAGAAGTTGGGAAGCCCCAGCATTTT,CASSLEVGKPQHF
NA,TRBV5-1,TRBD2,TRBJ2-5,TGCGCCAGCAGCTTAGCGCCTAGCGGGGTCCTGGAGACCCAGTACTTC,CASSLAPSGVLETQYF
NA,TRBV13,NA,TRBJ1-3,TGTGCCAGCAGCTCAACCCAGTGGGGAAACACCATATATTTT,CASSSTQWGNTIYF
NA,TRBV29-1,NA,TRBJ2-7,TGCAGCGTTGAGGAGGGGACCTCCTACGAGCAGTACTTC,CSVEEGTSYEQYF
NA,TRBV6-6,NA,TRBJ2-2,TGTGCCAGTACTCGCTCGGACACCGGGGAGCTGTTTTTT,CASTRSDTGELFF
few,TRBV5-6,TRBD2,TRBJ2-1,TGTGCCAGCAGCTTGTCGCTAGCGGACAATGAGCAGTTCTTC,CASSLSLADNEQFF
few,TRBV5-6,NA,TRBJ2-7,TGTGCCAGCAGCTTGGGTACAGGGCCCTACGAGCAGTACTTC,CASSLGTGPYEQYF
NA,TRBV6-1,TRBD2,TRBJ2-7,TGTGCCAGCGGGTTAGCGGGGTCCTACGAGCAGTACTTC,CASGLAGSYEQYF
few,TRBV5-4,NA,TRBJ2-7,TGTGCCAGCAGCTTGGGGAGCTCCTACGAGCAGTACTTC,CASSLGSSYEQYF
NA,TRBV2,NA,TRBJ1-4,TGTGCCAGCAGACTAAGAGATGAAAAACTGTTTTTT,CASRLRDEKLFF
NA,TRBV6-1,NA,TRBJ2-5,TGTGCCAGCAGTGAGTCTGTGAGGCGACCCGGCGAGACCCAGTACTTC,CASSESVRRPGETQYF
NA,TRBV9,TRBD2,TRBJ2-7,TGTGCCAGCAGCGTAGGGCTAGCGGCCTCCTACGAGCAGTACTTC,CASSVGLAASYEQYF
NA,TRBV27,NA,TRBJ1-6,TGTGCCAGCAGTATGGGCCCAAATTCACCCCTCCACTTT,CASSMGPNSPLHF
NA,TRBV15,NA,TRBJ2-7,TGTGCCACCAGCAGAGATCGGGGCAACTCCTACGAGCAGTACTTC,CATSRDRGNSYEQYF
NA,TRBV4-1,TRBD1,TRBJ1-1,TGCGCCAGCAGCCAAGTAGGCCAGGGGGAAAACACTGAAGCTTTCTTT,CASSQVGQGENTEAFF
NA,TRBV4-1,NA,TRBJ2-2,TGCGCCAGCAGCCAAGGAGAGTTCACCGGGGAGCTGTTTTTT,CASSQGEFTGELFF
NA,TRBV7-2,TRBD1,TRBJ2-7,TGTGCCAGCAGCCTTCGAGAAGGACAGGGCTACGAGCAGTACTTC,CASSLREGQGYEQYF
few,TRBV27,TRBD2,TRBJ2-7,TGTGCCAGCAAGTTAGCGGGGGGTCCCTCCTACGAGCAGTACTTC,CASKLAGGPSYEQYF
NA,TRBV11-2,NA,TRBJ2-2,TGTGCCAGCAGCCCCCCCGAGGGCAACACCGGGGAGCTGTTTTTT,CASSPPEGNTGELFF
few,TRBV6-6,TRBD1,TRBJ2-2,TGTGCCAGCCGGGACAGGGCTAACACCGGGGAGCTGTTTTTT,CASRDRANTGELFF
once,TRBV5-4,TRBD2,TRBJ2-5,TGTGCCAGCACGCTAACAGGAGCGCCGGGGGGAGAGACCCAGTACTTC,CASTLTGAPGGETQYF
few,TRBV29-1,NA,TRBJ1-1,TGCAGCGTTGCAAAGGGGGAAGCGACAGGAACAGGGGAAGCTTTCTTT,CSVAKGEATGTGEAFF
NA,TRBV10-2,NA,TRBJ2-7,TGCGCCAGCAGTGTAAAACTCGGCTCCTACGAGCAGTACTTC,CASSVKLGSYEQYF
NA,TRBV15,NA,TRBJ1-2,TGTGCCACCAGCGGATGGGAGTCAGAGGGCTACACCTTC,CATSGWESEGYTF
NA,TRBV27,NA,TRBJ1-2,TGTGCCAGCACTGGCACCACCCAGGTGGGCTACACCTTC,CASTGTTQVGYTF
few,TRBV12-5,NA,TRBJ2-1,TGTGCTAGTGGTTTGGAACGGGGAACCTACAATGAGCAGTTCTTC,CASGLERGTYNEQFF
NA,TRBV7-2,TRBD2,TRBJ2-7,TGTGCCAGCAGCTGGCGGGGGGCCGTCTCCTACGAGCAGTACTTC,CASSWRGAVSYEQYF
NA,TRBV4-2,NA,TRBJ2-7,TGTGCCAGCAGCCAAGAGGGATACGAGCAGTACTTC,CASSQEGYEQYF
few,TRBV25-1,NA,TRBJ1-5,TGTGCCAGCAGTGGGCTGGAGGTAGTCAATCAGCCCCAGCATTTT,CASSGLEVVNQPQHF
NA,TRBV9,TRBD2,TRBJ2-7,TGTGCCAGCAGCGTAAAGAGTAGCGGGGACTCCTACGAGCAGTACTTC,CASSVKSSGDSYEQYF
NA,TRBV9,NA,TRBJ2-1,TGTGCCAGCAGCCTCGGTGACCATGAGCAGTTCTTC,CASSLGDHEQFF
NA,TRBV27,NA,TRBJ1-5,TGTGCCAGCAGTCTCACCTCGGGGATGAATAGCAATCAGCCCCAGCATTTT,CASSLTSGMNSNQPQHF
NA,TRBV27,NA,TRBJ1-1,TGTGCCAGCAGTTTATATGGGGGACCGACTGAAGCTTTCTTT,CASSLYGGPTEAFF
once,TRBV27,NA,TRBJ1-1,TGTGCCAGCAGTTTAGGCGGTAACACTGAAGCTTTCTTT,CASSLGGNTEAFF
NA,TRBV7-9,NA,TRBJ2-7,TGTGCCAGCAGCGAGGCCTCCTACGAGCAGTACTTC,CASSEASYEQYF
few,TRBV19,NA,TRBJ2-3,TGTGCCAGTAGCGGAGGCGGTACGCAGTATTTT,CASSGGGTQYF
NA,TRBV4-1,NA,TRBJ1-1,TGCGCCAGCAGCTCATGGCCGGCCGGGGACTCAAAAAGGAACACTGAAGCTTTCTTT,CASSSWPAGDSKRNTEAFF
NA,TRBV5-6,TRBD2,TRBJ2-1,TGTGCCAGCAGCTTGGGGACTAGCTCCTACAATGAGCAGTTCTTC,CASSLGTSSYNEQFF
NA,TRBV5-6,TRBD2,TRBJ2-3,TGTGCCAGCAGCCCGACTAGCGGGGCTGGAAATTTT,CASSPTSGAGNF
NA,TRBV13,TRBD1,TRBJ2-7,TGTGCCAGCAGCTTAGCGACACAGGGGTTCGACGAGCAGTACTTC,CASSLATQGFDEQYF
NA,TRBV15,NA,TRBJ2-7,TGTGCCACCAGCCCTGGGCAGGGTTACGAGCAGTACTTC,CATSPGQGYEQYF
NA,TRBV15,NA,TRBJ1-2,TGTGCCACCAGCAGAGATGTTAGGGCGGTCAACTATGGCTACACCTTC,CATSRDVRAVNYGYTF
NA,TRBV29-1,NA,TRBJ2-2,TGCAGCGTTGAAGGGATGGGCACCGGGGAGCTGTTTTTT,CSVEGMGTGELFF
NA,TRBV6-5,NA,TRBJ1-1,TGTGCCAGCAGTTACTCTAGGGTGGTGAACACTGAAGCTTTCTTT,CASSYSRVVNTEAFF
few,TRBV4-2,NA,TRBJ2-7,TGTGCCAGCAGCCAAGATGGGCGCTACGAGCAGTACTTC,CASSQDGRYEQYF